This T cell receptor beta chain derives from a study of cytomegalovirus exposure and HLA in healthy donors. Germline CDR1 is MDHEN and CDR2 is SYDVKM. This CDR3 comprises 14 residues. V dropped 2 bases and J dropped 4 bases, with 11 bases sitting between them. The primer mix had 60 Vbeta and 13 Jbeta primers. The protocol was immunoSEQ multiplex PCR, while the TCRdb copy is restricted to in-frame clones and leaves out a portion. This sample yields about 100,000 clones, of which 76% are seen a single time; approximately 5% belongs to the top ten. V usage is TRBV28 and J usage is TRBJ1-1; tentative D call: TRBD1 (5 bases). The TCR was taken from a young woman in good health and CMV-seropositive. Input material: PBMCs. CDR3 sequence (DNA): TGTGCCAGCAGTTTAGTAGGGGCCGTCACTGAAGCTTTCTTT. This encodes CASSLVGAVTEAFF.